This TCR beta chain stems from a study of metastatic and nonmetastatic thyroid tumors. The overall study: Both malignant and benign thyroid patients supplied peripheral blood and tumor or nodule tissue samples, across which the repertoires of these patients were then compared.

Nobody among the patients had been given any treatment before thyroid surgery. The CDR3 loop spans 13 amino acids. From germline, CDR1 is SGHTA and CDR2 FQGNSA. V shed 5 bases and J shed 6 bases, with 11 bases lying between them. Source study methods: Clinicopathological groups of papillary thyroid cancer showed CDR3 differences that were used to build a distant-metastasis classifier. TCRdb used MiXCR to call clones anew from the PCR reads. TCRdb, not the authors, supplied the V and J calls. The sample includes about 70,000 clones, roughly 18% of them seen just once. The sequence was collected from a female donor with papillary thyroid cancer or a benign thyroid nodule (not recorded which). Some clones in this sample may be carry-over from other donors' samples. The sample consisted of blood. V usage is TRBV7-2 and J usage is TRBJ2-1; D might be TRBD2 (5 bases). The DNA of the CDR3 is TGTGCCAGCAGCAGTAGCGAACGCAATGAGCAGTTCTTC. Its protein product is CASSSSERNEQFF.